The sequence of this TCR beta chain was determined in a study of neurological immune-mediated disorders. In this sample, this clonotype turned up many times. TCRdb passed the 5' RACE reads through MiXCR, listing each CDR3 protein once. The sample shows 60,000 to 85,000 distinct CDR3 sequences, around 5% of them seen only once. Trimming removed 7 bases from V and 4 bases from J, with 17 bases in between. The CDR3 consists of 13 residues. CDR1 DFQATT and CDR2 SNEGSKA come from the germline V gene (reference sequence). Sample: PBMCs. This TCR was sampled from a woman between 65 and 79 years old with multiple sclerosis. The V and J genes are TRBV20-1 and TRBJ2-7, with D possibly being TRBD1 (7 bases). CDR3 DNA sequence: TGCAGTGTCCTTCGGCCAGGGGGGTACGAGCAGTACTTC. As protein: CSVLRPGGYEQYF.